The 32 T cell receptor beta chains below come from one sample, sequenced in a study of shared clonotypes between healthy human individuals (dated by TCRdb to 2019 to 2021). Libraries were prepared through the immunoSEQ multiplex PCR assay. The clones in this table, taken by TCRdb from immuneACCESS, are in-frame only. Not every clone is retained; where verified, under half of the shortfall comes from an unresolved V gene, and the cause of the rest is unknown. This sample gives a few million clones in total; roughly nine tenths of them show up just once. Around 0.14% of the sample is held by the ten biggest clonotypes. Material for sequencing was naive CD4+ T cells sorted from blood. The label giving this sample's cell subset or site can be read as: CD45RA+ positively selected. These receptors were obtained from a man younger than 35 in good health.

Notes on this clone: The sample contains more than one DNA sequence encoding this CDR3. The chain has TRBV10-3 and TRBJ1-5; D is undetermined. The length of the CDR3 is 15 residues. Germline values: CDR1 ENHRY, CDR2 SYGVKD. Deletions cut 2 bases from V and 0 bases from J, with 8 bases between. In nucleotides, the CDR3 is TGTGCCATCAGTGAGAGTACAGATAGCAATCAGCCCCAGCATTTT. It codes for CAISESTDSNQPQHF.

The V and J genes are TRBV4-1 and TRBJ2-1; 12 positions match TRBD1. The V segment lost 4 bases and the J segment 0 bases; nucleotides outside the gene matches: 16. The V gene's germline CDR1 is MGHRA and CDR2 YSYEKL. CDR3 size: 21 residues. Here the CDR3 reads CASSLEMGQGAGGVSYNEQFF. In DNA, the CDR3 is TGCGCCAGCAGCCTAGAAATGGGACAGGGGGCGGGAGGGGTCTCCTACAATGAGCAGTTCTTC.

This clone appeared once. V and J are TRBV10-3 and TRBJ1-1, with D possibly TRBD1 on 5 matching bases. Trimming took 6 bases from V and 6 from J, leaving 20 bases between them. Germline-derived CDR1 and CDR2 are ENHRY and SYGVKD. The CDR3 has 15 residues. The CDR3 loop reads CAISNQGLGDAEAFF. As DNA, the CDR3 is TGTGCCATCAGCAACCAGGGATTGGGGGACGCTGAAGCTTTCTTT.

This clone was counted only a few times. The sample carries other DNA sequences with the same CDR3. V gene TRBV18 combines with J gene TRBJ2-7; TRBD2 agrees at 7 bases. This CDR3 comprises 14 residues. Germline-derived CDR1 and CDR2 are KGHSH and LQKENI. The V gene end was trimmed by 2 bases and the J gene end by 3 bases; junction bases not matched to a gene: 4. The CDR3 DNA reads TGTGCCAGCTCACCATTACCGGGGGGCTACGAGCAGTACTTC. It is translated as CASSPLPGGYEQYF. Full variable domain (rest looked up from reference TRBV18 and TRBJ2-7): NAGVMQNPRHLVRRRGQEARLRCSPMKGHSHVYWYRQLPEEGLKFMVYLQKENIIDESGMPKERFSAEFPKEGPSILRIQQVVRGDSAAYFCASSPLPGGYEQYFGPGTRLTVT.

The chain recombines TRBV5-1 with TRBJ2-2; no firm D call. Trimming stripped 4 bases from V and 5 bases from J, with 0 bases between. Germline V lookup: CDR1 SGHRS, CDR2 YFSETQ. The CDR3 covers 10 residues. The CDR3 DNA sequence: TGCGCCAGCAGCACCGGGGAGCTGTTTTTT. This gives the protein CASSTGELFF.

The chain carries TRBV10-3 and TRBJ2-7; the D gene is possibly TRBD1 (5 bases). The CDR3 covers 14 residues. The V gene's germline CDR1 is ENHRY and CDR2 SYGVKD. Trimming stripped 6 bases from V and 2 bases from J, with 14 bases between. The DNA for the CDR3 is TGTGCCATCAGGGACACGACAGAAACCTACGAGCAGTACTTC. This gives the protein CAIRDTTETYEQYF.

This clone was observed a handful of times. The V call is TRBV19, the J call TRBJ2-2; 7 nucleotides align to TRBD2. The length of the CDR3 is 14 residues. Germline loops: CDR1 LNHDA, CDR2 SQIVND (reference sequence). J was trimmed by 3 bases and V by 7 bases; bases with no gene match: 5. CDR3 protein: CASMVSGYTGELFF. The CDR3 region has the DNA TGTGCCAGTATGGTTAGCGGGTACACCGGGGAGCTGTTTTTT.

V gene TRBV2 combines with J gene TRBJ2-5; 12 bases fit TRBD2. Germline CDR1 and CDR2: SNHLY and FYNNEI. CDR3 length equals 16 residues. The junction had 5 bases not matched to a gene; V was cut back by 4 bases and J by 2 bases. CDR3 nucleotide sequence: TGTGCCAGCAGTGCGCGACTAGCGGGAGATCAAGAGACCCAGTACTTC. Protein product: CASSARLAGDQETQYF.

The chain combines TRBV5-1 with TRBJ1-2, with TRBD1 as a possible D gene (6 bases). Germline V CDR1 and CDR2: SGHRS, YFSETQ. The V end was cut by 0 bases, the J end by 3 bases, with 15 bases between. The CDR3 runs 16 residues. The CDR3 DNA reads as TGCGCCAGCAGCTTGGGGGCAGGGGTTTCTGACTATGGCTACACCTTC. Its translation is CASSLGAGVSDYGYTF.

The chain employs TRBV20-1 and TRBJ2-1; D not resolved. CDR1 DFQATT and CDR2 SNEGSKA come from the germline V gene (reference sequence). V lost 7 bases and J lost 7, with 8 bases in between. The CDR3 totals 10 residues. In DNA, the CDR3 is TGCAGTGTAGGATGGAATGAGCAGTTCTTC. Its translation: CSVGWNEQFF.

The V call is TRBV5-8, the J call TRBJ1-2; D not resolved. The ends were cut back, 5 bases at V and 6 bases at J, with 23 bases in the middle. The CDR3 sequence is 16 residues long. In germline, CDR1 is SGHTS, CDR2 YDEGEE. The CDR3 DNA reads TGTGCCAGCAGTCTTACACGGCAGTCTTACTCTGATGGCTACACCTTC. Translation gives CASSLTRQSYSDGYTF. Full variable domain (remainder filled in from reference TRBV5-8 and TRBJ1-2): EAGVTQSPTHLIKTRGQQATLRCSPISGHTSVYWYQQALGLGLQFLLWYDEGEERNRGNFPPRFSGRQFPNYSSELNVNALELEDSALYLCASSLTRQSYSDGYTFGSGTRLTVV.

CDR3 sequence reads: CASSSGGGAQPQHF. The CDR3 region has the DNA TGTGCCAGCAGCAGTGGTGGGGGGGCCCAGCCCCAGCATTTT. The chain uses TRBV7-9 and TRBJ1-5, with D perhaps matching TRBD1 (6 bases). Deletions cut 5 bases from V and 7 bases from J, with 15 bases between. The CDR3 length is 14 residues. Germline V CDR1 and CDR2: SEHNR, FQNEAQ (reference sequence).

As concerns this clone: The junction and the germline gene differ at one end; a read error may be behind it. This CDR3 reads CASSQVGGLYQETQYF. The CDR3 region has the DNA TGTGCTAGCAGCCAAGTTGGGGGATTGTACCAAGAGACCCAGTACTTC. The V call is TRBV7-7, the J call TRBJ2-5; D is possibly TRBD1 or TRBD2 (5 bases each). CDR1 and CDR2 from the germline V gene are SSHAT and FNYEAQ (reference sequence). The CDR3 runs 16 residues.

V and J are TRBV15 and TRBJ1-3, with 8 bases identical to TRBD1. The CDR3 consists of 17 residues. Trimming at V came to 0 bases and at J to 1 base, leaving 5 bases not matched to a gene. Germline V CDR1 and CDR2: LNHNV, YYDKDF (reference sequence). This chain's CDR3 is CATSRDRTGHSGNTIYF. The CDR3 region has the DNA TGTGCCACCAGCAGAGATCGGACAGGGCATTCTGGAAACACCATATATTTT.

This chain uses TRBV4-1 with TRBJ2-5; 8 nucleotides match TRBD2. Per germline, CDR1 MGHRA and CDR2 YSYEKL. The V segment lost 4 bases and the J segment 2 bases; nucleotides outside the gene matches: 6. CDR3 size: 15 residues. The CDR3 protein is CASSLRGLAQETQYF. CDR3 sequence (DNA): TGCGCCAGCAGCCTAAGAGGACTAGCTCAAGAGACCCAGTACTTC.

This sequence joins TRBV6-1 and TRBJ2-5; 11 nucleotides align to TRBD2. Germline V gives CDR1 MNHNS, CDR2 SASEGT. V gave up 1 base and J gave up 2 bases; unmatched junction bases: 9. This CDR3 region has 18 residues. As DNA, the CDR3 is TGTGCCAGCAGTGAAGGGCTGATAGCGGGGGGGCTTCAAGAGACCCAGTACTTC. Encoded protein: CASSEGLIAGGLQETQYF.

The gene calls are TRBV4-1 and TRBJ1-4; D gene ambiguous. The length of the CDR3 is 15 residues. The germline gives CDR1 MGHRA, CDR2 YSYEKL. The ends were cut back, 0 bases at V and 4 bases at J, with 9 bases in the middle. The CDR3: CASSQEVPGNEKLFF. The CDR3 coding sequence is TGCGCCAGCAGCCAAGAAGTCCCGGGTAATGAAAAACTGTTTTTT.

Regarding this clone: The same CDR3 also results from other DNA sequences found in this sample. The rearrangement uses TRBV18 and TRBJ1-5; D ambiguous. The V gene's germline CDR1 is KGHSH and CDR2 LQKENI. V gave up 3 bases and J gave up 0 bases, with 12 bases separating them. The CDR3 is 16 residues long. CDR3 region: CASSPSSPNSNQPQHF. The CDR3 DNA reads TGTGCCAGCTCACCTTCAAGCCCAAATAGCAATCAGCCCCAGCATTTT.

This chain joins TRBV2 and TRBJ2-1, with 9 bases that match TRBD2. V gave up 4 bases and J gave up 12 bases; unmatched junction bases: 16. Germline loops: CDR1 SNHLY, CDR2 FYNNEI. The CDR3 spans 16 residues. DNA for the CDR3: TGTGCCAGCAGTGTGGGAGCGCTAGCGGGGAACACGGGGCAGTTCTTC. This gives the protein CASSVGALAGNTGQFF.

CDR3 amino acids: CASSTQGVSYEQYF. The CDR3 bases are TGTGCCAGTAGTACGCAGGGAGTCTCCTACGAGCAGTACTTC. This rearrangement joins TRBV19 to TRBJ2-7, with D possibly called TRBD1 or TRBD2 (5 bases each). CDR1 LNHDA and CDR2 SQIVND come from the germline V gene (reference sequence). Trimming removed 4 bases at V and 0 bases at J, with 10 bases between. The CDR3 contains 14 residues.

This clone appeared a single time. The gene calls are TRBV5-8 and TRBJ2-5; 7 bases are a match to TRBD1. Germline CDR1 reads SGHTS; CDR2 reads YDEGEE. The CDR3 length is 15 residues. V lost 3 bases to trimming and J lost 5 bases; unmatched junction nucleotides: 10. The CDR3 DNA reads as TGTGCCAGCAGCTACGACAGGGTAGAGAAGGAGACCCAGTACTTC. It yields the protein CASSYDRVEKETQYF.

CDR3 nucleotide sequence: TGTGCCACCGGGACTAGCGAGGATACGCAGTATTTT. Protein sequence: CATGTSEDTQYF. The chain carries TRBV6-6 and TRBJ2-3, with 10 bases aligning to TRBD2. V was pared by 10 bases and J by 6 bases, with 4 bases of the junction left unmatched. Germline assignment: CDR1 MNHNY and CDR2 SVGAGI (reference sequence). CDR3 length: 12 amino acids.

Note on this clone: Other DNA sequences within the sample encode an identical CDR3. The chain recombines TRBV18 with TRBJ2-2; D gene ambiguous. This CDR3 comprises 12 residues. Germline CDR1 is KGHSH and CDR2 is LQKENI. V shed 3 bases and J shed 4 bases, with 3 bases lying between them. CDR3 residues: CASSPPTGELFF. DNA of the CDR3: TGTGCCAGCTCACCCCCCACCGGGGAGCTGTTTTTT.

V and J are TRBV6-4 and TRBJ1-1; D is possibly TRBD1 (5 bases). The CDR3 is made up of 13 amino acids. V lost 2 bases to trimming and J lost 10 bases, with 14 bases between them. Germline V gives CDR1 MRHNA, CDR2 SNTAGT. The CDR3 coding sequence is TGTGCCAGCAGTGACACCGGGGCTGATAGAGCTTTCTTT. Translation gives CASSDTGADRAFF.

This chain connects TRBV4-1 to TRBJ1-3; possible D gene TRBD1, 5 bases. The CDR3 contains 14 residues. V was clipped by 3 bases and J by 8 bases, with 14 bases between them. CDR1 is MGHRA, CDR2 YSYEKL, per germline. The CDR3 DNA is TGCGCCAGCAGCCAGGAGGGACCGCCAGACACCATATATTTT. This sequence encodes CASSQEGPPDTIYF.

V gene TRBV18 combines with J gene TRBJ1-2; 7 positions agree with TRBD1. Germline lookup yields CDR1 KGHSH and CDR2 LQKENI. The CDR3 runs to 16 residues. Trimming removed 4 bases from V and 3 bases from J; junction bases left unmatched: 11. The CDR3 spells CASSRNDPGTDYGYTF. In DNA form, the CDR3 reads TGTGCCAGCTCACGGAATGATCCCGGGACAGACTATGGCTACACCTTC.

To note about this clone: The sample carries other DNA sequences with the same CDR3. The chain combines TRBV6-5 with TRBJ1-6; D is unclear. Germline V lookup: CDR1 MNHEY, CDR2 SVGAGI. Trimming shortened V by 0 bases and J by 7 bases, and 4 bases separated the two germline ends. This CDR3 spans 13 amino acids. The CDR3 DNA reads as TGTGCCAGCAGTTACTCCAGAAATTCACCCCTCCACTTT. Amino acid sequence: CASSYSRNSPLHF.

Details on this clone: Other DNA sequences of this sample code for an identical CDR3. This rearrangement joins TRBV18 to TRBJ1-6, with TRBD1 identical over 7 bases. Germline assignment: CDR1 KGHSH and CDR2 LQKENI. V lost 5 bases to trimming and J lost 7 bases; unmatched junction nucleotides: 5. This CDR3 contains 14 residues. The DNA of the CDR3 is TGTGCCAGCTCAAGTCAGGGGGGGAATTCACCCCTCCACTTT. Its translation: CASSSQGGNSPLHF.

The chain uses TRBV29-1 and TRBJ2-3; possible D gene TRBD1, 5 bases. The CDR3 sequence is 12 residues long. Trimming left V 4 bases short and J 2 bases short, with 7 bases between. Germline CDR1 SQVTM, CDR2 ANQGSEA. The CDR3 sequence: CSVARVTDTQYF. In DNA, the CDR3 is TGCAGCGTTGCCAGGGTCACAGATACGCAGTATTTT.

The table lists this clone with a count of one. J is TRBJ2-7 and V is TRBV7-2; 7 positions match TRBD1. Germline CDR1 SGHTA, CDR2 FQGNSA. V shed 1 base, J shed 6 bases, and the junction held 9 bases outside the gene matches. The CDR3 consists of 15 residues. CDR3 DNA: TGTGCCAGCAGCTTAGTTCAGGGGGAAGTCGGCGAGCAGTACTTC. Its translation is CASSLVQGEVGEQYF.

The CDR3 protein is CASSSSVAANTEAFF. Written as DNA, the CDR3 is TGCGCCAGCAGCTCGTCTGTGGCAGCCAACACTGAAGCTTTCTTT. The chain links TRBV5-1 to TRBJ1-1; D gene unclear. CDR1 is SGHRS, CDR2 YFSETQ, per germline. Trimming pared 3 bases from V and 2 bases from J, leaving 14 bases between. The CDR3 is 15 amino acids.

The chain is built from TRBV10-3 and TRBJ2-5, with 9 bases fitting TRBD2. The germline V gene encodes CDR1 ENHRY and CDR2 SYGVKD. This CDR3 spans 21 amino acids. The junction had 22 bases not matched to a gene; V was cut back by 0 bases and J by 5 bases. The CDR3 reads CAISESGWTSATFGRWETQYF. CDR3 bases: TGTGCCATCAGTGAGTCGGGCTGGACTAGCGCTACCTTCGGGCGGTGGGAGACCCAGTACTTC.